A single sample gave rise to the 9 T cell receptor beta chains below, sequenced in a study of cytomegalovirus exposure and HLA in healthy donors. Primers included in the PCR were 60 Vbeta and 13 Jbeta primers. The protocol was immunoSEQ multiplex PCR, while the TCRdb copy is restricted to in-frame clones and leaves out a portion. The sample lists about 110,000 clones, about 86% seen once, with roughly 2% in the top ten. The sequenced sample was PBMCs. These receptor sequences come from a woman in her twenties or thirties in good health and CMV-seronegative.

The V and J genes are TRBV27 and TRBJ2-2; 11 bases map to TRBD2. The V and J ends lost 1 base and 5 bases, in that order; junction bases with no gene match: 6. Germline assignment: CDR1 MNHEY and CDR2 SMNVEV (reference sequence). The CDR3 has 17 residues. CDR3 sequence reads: CASSLLGLAEVTGELFF. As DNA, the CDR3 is TGTGCCAGCAGTTTATTGGGACTAGCGGAAGTTACCGGGGAGCTGTTTTTT.

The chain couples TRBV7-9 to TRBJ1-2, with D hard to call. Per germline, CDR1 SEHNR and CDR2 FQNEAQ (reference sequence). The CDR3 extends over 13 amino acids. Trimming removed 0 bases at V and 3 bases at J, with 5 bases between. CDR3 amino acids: CASSLAADYGYTF. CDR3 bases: TGTGCCAGCAGCTTAGCCGCAGACTATGGCTACACCTTC.

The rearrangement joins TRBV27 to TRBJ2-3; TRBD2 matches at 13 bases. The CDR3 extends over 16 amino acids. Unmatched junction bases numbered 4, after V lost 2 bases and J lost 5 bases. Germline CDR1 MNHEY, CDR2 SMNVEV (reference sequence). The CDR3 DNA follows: TGTGCCAGCAGTTTAAGACTAGCGGGAGGAGTAGATACGCAGTATTTT. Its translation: CASSLRLAGGVDTQYF.

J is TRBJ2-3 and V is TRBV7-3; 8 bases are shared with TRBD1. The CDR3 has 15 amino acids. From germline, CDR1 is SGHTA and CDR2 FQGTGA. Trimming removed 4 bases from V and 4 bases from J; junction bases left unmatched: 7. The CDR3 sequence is CASSSRQGWSDTQYF. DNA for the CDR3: TGTGCCAGCAGCTCTCGACAGGGGTGGTCAGATACGCAGTATTTT.

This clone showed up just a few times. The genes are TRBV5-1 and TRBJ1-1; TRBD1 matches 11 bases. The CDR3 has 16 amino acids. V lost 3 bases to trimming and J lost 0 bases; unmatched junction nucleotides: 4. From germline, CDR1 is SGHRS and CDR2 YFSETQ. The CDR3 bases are TGCGCCAGCAGCTCCGGACAGGGGGCCATGAACACTGAAGCTTTCTTT. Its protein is CASSSGQGAMNTEAFF.

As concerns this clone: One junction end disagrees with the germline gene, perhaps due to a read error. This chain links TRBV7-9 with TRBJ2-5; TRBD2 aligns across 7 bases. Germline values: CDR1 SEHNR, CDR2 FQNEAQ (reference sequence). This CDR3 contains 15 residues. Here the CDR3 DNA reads TGTTCCAGCAGCTTATTGCGGGGGATTGAGGAGACCCAGTACTTC. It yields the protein CSSSLLRGIEETQYF.

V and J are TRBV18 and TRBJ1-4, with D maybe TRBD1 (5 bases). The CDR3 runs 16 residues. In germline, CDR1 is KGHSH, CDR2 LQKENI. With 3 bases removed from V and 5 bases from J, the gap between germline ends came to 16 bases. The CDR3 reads CASSPGHTGANEKLFF. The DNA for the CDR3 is TGTGCCAGCTCACCTGGTCATACAGGCGCGAATGAAAAACTGTTTTTT.

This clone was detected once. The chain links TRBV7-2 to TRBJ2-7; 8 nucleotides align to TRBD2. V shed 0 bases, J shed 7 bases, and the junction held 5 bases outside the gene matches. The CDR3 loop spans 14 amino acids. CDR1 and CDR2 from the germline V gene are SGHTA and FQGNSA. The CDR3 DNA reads TGTGCCAGCAGCTTAGCGCGGGGGGCAGGGGAGCAGTACTTC. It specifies CASSLARGAGEQYF.

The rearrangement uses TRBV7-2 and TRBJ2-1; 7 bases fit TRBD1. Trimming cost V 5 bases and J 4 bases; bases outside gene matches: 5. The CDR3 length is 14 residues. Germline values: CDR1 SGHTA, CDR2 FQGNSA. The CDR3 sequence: CASSKGQTYNEQFF. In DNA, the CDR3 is TGTGCCAGCAGCAAGGGACAGACTTACAATGAGCAGTTCTTC.